This TCR beta chain was identified in a study of cytomegalovirus exposure and HLA in healthy donors. General study findings and limits: For most TCR beta V segments, an earlier analysis put the productive rate at about 87% or about 30% of the time.

PCR involved 60 Vbeta and 13 Jbeta primers. As handled by the study authors: In a later analysis, roughly 11 million of 65 million to 80 million unique beta chains occurred in at least two donors. Data came from immunoSEQ multiplex PCR; TCRdb stores just in-frame clones and leaves some out. Clonal size and the V and J genes are those of that table, whereas D and trimming came from the DNA. This table holds 75,000 to 80,000 clones, roughly 79% found once. The CDR3 is made up of 14 amino acids. Deletions cut 7 bases from V and 7 bases from J, with 14 bases between. The germline V gene encodes CDR1 MDHEN and CDR2 SYDVKM. In regard to this clone: Its matching antigen is unknown.

The sequenced material came from PBMCs. The sequence was collected from a man aged 35 to 55 in good health and CMV-seronegative. This chain connects TRBV28 to TRBJ1-6; no definite D call. The CDR3 region is CASTPTGENSPLHF. The DNA of the CDR3 is TGTGCCAGCACCCCGACGGGAGAAAATTCACCCCTCCACTTT.